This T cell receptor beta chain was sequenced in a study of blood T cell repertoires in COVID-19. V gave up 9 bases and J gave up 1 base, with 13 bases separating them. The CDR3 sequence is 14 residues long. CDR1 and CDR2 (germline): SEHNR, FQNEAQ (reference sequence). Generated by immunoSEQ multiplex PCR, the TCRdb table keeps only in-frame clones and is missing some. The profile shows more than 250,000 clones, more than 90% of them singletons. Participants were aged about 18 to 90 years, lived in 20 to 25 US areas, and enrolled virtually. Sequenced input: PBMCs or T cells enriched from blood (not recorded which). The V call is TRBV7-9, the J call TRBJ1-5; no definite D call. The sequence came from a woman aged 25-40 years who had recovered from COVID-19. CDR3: CASNLGSSNQPQHF. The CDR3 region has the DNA TGTGCCAGTAATCTAGGATCCAGCAATCAGCCCCAGCATTTT.